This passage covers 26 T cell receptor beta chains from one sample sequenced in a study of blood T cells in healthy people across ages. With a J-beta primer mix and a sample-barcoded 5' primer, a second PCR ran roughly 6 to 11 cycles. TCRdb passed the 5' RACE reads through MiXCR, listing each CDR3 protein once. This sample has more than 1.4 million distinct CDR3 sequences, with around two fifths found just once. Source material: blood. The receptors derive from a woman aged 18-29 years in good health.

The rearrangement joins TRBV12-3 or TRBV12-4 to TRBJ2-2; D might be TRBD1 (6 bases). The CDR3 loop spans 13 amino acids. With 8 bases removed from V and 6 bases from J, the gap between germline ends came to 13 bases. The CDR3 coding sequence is TGTGCCAGCCAAGGGGCAGGGGCCGGGGAGCTGTTTTTT. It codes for CASQGAGAGELFF.

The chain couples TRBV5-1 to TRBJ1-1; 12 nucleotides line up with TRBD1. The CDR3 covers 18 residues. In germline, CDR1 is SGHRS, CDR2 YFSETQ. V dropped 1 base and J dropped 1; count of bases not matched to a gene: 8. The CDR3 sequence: CASSLPGTGGLANTEAFF. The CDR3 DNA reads TGCGCCAGCAGCTTGCCCGGGACAGGGGGCTTGGCGAACACTGAAGCTTTCTTT.

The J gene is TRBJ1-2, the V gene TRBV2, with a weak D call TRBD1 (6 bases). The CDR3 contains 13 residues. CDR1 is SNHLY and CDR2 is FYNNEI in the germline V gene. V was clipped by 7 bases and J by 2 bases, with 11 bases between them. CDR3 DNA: TGTGCCAGCACAGGGGTCCTAAACTATGGCTACACCTTC. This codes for CASTGVLNYGYTF.

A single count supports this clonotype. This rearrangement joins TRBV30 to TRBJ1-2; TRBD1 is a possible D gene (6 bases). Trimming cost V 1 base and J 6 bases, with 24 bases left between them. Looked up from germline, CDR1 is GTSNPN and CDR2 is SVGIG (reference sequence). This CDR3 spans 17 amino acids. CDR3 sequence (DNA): TGTGCCTGGAGTGCCAAAGCGGGGGGCTTCTTAGGAGATGGCTACACCTTC. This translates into CAWSAKAGGFLGDGYTF.

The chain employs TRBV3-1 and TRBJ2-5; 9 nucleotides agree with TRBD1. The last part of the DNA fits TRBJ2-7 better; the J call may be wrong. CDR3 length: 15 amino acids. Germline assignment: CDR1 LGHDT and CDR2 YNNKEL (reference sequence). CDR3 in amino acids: CASSHGGQGRYEQYF. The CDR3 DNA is TGTGCCAGCAGCCACGGGGGACAGGGTAGATACGAGCAGTACTTC.

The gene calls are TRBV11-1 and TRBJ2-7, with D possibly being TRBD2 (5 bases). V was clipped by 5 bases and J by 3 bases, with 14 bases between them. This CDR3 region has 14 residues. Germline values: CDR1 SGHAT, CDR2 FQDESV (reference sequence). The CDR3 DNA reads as TGTGCCAGCAGCGTAAGAGGGAACTACTACGAGCAGTACTTC. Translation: CASSVRGNYYEQYF.

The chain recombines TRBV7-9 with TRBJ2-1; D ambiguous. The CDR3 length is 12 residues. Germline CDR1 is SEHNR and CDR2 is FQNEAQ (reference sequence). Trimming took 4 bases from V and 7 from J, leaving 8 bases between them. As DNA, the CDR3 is TGTGCCAGCAGCTCAATAGTAAATGAGCAGTTCTTC. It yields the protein CASSSIVNEQFF.

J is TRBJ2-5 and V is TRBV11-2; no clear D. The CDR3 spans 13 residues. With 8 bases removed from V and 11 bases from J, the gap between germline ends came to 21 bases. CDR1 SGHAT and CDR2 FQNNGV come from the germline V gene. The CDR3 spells CASGPLGFNEQYF. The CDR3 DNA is TGTGCCAGCGGCCCTCTGGGTTTCAATGAGCAGTACTTC.

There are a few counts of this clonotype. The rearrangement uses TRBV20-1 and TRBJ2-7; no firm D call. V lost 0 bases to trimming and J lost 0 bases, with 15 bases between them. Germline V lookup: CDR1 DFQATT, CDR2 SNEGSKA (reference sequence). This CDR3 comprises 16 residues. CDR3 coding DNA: TGCAGTGCTAGAGACCCCCCAACGCAGAGCTCCTACGAGCAGTACTTC. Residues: CSARDPPTQSSYEQYF.

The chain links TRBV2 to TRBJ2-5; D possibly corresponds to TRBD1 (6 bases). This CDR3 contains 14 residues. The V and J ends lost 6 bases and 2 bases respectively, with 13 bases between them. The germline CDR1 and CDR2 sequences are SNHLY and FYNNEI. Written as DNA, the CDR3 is TGTGCCAGCAGCCCGGGACATCCACAAGAGACCCAGTACTTC. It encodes CASSPGHPQETQYF.

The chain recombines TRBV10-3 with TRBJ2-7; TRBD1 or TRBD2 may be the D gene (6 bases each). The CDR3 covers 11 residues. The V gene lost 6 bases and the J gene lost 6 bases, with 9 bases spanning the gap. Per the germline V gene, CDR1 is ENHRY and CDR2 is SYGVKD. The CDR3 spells CAIRGGTEQYF. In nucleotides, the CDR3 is TGTGCCATCAGAGGGGGGACCGAGCAGTACTTC.

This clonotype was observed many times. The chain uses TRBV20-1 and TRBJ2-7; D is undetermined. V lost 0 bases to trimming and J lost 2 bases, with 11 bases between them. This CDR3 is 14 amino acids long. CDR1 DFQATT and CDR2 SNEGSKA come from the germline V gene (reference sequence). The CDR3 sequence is CSARDLATTYEQYF. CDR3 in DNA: TGCAGTGCTAGAGATCTGGCTACCACCTACGAGCAGTACTTC.

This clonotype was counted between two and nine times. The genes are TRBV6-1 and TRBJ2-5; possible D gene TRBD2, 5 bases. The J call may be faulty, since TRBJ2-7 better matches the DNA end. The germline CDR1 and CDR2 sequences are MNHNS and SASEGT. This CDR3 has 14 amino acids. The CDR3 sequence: CASTKGREGDEQYF. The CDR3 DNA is TGTGCCAGCACCAAGGGTCGGGAAGGTGACGAGCAGTACTTC.

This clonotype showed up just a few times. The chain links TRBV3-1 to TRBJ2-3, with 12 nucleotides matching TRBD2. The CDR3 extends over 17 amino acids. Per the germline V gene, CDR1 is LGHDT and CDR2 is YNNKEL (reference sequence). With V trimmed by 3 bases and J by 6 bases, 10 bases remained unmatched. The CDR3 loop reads CASSHWTSGVGGDTQYF. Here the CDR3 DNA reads TGTGCCAGCAGCCATTGGACTAGCGGGGTAGGAGGGGATACGCAGTATTTT.

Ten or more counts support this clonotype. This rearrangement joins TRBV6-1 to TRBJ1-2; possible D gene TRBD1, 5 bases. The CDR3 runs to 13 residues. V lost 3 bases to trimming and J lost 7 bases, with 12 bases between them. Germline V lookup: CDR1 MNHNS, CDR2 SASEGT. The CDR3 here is CASSDPGTGGYTF. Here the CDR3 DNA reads TGTGCCAGCAGTGACCCAGGGACCGGTGGCTACACCTTC.

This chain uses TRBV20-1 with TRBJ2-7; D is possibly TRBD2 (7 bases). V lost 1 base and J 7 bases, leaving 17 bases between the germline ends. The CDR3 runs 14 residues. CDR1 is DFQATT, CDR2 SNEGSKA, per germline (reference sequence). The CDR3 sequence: CSARGFRGDNEQYF. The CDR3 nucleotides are TGCAGTGCTAGAGGGTTTCGGGGGGACAATGAGCAGTACTTC.

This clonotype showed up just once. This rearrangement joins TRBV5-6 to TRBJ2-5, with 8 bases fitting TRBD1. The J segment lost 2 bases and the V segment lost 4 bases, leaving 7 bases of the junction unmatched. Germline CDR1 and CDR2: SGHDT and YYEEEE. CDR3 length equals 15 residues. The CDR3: CASSPLDRGQETQYF. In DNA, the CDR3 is TGTGCCAGCAGCCCTTTAGACAGGGGACAAGAGACCCAGTACTTC.

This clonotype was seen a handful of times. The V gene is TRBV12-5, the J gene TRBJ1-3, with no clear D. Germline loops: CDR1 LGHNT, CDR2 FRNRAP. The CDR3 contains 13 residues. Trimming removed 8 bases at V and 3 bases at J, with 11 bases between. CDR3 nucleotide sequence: TGTGCTAGTCAGGCGACAAGTGGAAACACCATATATTTT. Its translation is CASQATSGNTIYF. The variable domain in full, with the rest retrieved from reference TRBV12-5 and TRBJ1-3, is DARVTQTPRHKVTEMGQEVTMRCQPILGHNTVFWYRQTMMQGLELLAYFRNRAPLDDSGMPKDRFSAEMPDATLATLKIQPSEPRDSAVYFCASQATSGNTIYFGEGSWLTVV.

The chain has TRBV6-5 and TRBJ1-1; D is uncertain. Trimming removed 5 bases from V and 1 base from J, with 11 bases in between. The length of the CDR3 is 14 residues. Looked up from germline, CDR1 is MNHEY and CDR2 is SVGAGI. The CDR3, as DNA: TGTGCCAGCAGTACGCAGTGGGGGAACACTGAAGCTTTCTTT. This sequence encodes CASSTQWGNTEAFF.

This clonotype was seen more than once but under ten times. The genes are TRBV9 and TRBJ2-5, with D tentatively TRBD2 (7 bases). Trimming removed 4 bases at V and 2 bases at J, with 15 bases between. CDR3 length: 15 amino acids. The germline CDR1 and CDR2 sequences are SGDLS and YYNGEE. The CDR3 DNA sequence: TGTGCCAGCAGCCTGGGGGGGGCGGGACAAGAGACCCAGTACTTC. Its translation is CASSLGGAGQETQYF.

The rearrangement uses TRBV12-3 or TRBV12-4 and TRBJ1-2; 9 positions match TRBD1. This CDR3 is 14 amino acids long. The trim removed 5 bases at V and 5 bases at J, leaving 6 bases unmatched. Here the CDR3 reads CASSIGTGWYGYTF. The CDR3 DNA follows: TGTGCCAGCAGTATAGGGACAGGGTGGTATGGCTACACCTTC.

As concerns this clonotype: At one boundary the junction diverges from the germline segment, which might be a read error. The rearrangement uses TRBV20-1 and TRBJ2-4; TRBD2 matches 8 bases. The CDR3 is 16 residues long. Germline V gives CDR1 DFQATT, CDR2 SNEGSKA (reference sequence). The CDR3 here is CNASNAGRAAKNIQYF. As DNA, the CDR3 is TGCAATGCTAGTAATGCCGGGAGGGCAGCCAAAAACATTCAGTACTTC.

The CDR3: CASSVGGGFIGYTF. CDR3 in DNA: TGTGCCAGCAGCGTAGGAGGGGGCTTTATTGGCTACACCTTC. The chain joins TRBV7-9 to TRBJ1-2, with 7 nucleotides matching TRBD1. CDR1 and CDR2 (germline): SEHNR, FQNEAQ (reference sequence). V was clipped by 5 bases and J by 7 bases; unmatched bases: 10. The CDR3 contains 14 residues.

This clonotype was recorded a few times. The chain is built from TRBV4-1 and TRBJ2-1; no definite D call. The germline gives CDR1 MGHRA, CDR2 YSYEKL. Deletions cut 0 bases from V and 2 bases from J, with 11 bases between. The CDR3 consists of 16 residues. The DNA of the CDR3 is TGCGCCAGCAGCCAAGATCCAGCGACCACCTACAATGAGCAGTTCTTC. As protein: CASSQDPATTYNEQFF.

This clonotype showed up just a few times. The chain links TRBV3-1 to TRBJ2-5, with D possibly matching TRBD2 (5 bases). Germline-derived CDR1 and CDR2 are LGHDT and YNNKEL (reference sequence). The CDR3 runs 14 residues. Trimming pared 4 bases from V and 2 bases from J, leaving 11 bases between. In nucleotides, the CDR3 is TGTGCCAGCAGCCTCCTCGGGGAACAAGAGACCCAGTACTTC. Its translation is CASSLLGEQETQYF.

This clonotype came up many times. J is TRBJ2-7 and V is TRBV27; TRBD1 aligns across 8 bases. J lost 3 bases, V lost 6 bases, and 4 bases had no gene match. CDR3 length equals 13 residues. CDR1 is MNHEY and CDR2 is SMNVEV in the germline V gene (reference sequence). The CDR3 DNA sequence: TGTGCCAGCAGCTTCGGGACAGGCTACGAGCAGTACTTC. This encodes CASSFGTGYEQYF.